Each of the 17 T cell receptor beta chains below was sequenced from the same sample in a study of PD-1 blockade in classical Hodgkin lymphoma. Documented time point: cycle 4 day 1 (C4D1), after 6 weeks of nivolumab. Exposure to brentuximab vedotin varied, and each patient had relapsed following autologous stem cell transplantation. Sequencing was performed with immunoSEQ multiplex PCR; in TCRdb, only in-frame clones are kept and a portion is missing. The table includes about 44,000 clones, 66% detected once. Specimen: peripheral blood mononuclear cells (PBMCs), collected before the fourth cycle of nivolumab. These receptors all come from a human donor with classical Hodgkin lymphoma.

This chain links TRBV28 with TRBJ1-3; D not certain. Germline V CDR1 and CDR2: MDHEN, SYDVKM. V lost 6 bases to trimming and J lost 0 bases, with 9 bases between them. This CDR3 comprises 14 residues. CDR3 in amino acids: CASRRMSSGNTIYF. The CDR3, as DNA: TGTGCCAGCAGACGTATGAGCTCTGGAAACACCATATATTTT.

The rearrangement links TRBV7-9 to TRBJ1-6, with 10 bases fitting TRBD1. The germline CDR1 and CDR2 sequences are SEHNR and FQNEAQ (reference sequence). The V and J ends lost 1 base and 8 bases, in that order; junction bases with no gene match: 11. The CDR3 is 18 amino acids. In nucleotides, the CDR3 is TGTGCCAGCAGCTTAGGTCCCGGGACAGGGGCCGGCCATTCACCCCTCCACTTT. Translation gives CASSLGPGTGAGHSPLHF.

This clone was observed a handful of times. The V and J genes are TRBV6-1 and TRBJ1-1; the match to TRBD1 covers 7 bases. The germline CDR1 and CDR2 sequences are MNHNS and SASEGT. The ends lost 7 bases at V and 1 base at J; junction bases unmatched: 6. The CDR3 consists of 14 residues. CDR3 sequence reads: CASIIRQGNTEAFF. CDR3 sequence (DNA): TGTGCCAGCATCATTCGACAGGGGAACACTGAAGCTTTCTTT.

This clone counts as medium-sized. The genes are TRBV7-2 and TRBJ2-2; possible D gene TRBD2, 6 bases. Germline-derived CDR1 and CDR2 are SGHTA and FQGNSA. V was cut by 0 bases and J by 2 bases, with 7 bases left in between. This CDR3 is built from 15 residues. This chain's CDR3 is CASSLARGNTGELFF. The CDR3 DNA is TGTGCCAGCAGCTTAGCGCGGGGAAACACCGGGGAGCTGTTTTTT. Full variable domain (remainder filled in from reference TRBV7-2 and TRBJ2-2): GAGVSQSPSNKVTEKGKDVELRCDPISGHTALYWYRQSLGQGLEFLIYFQGNSAPDKSGLPSDRFSAERTGGSVSTLTIQRTQQEDSAVYLCASSLARGNTGELFFGEGSRLTVL.

Concerning this clone itself: This likely came from a read error, as a far larger clone is one base away. Other DNA sequences in the same sample also yield this CDR3. The chain combines TRBV5-1 with TRBJ2-7; D gene ambiguous. The germline gives CDR1 SGHRS, CDR2 YFSETQ. The CDR3 loop spans 15 amino acids. The V and J ends lost 3 bases and 5 bases respectively, with 18 bases between them. CDR3 sequence (DNA): TGCGCCAGCAGCTCGGCGGCAACCGGCCTGCACGAGCAGTACTTC. Protein product: CASSSAATGLHEQYF.

V gene TRBV27 combines with J gene TRBJ2-6; no clear D gene. The germline gives CDR1 MNHEY, CDR2 SMNVEV (reference sequence). The CDR3 is 14 amino acids. V was pared by 5 bases and J by 0 bases, with 5 bases between. The CDR3 spells CASSQTSGANVLTF. The CDR3 nucleotides are TGTGCCAGCAGTCAAACCTCTGGGGCCAACGTCCTGACTTTC.

This clone was observed once. V gene TRBV7-8 combines with J gene TRBJ2-7, with D unclear. The CDR3 consists of 11 residues. Trimming removed 8 bases from V and 5 bases from J, with 10 bases in between. Per germline, CDR1 SGHVS and CDR2 FQNEAQ. CDR3 DNA sequence: TGTGCCAGCCGATACCGTGACGAGCAGTACTTC. As protein: CASRYRDEQYF.

In its sample, this clone was seen once. The rearrangement joins TRBV7-2 to TRBJ2-7; TRBD2 aligns across 8 bases. V dropped 2 bases and J dropped 1; count of bases not matched to a gene: 4. Germline V CDR1 and CDR2: SGHTA, FQGNSA. The CDR3 sequence is 15 residues long. As DNA, the CDR3 is TGTGCCAGCAGCTTAATCGCGGGAGGATCCTACGAGCAGTACTTC. Residues: CASSLIAGGSYEQYF.

This clone was found once. The rearrangement joins TRBV7-2 to TRBJ2-2, with 7 bases aligning to TRBD2. CDR3 length equals 16 residues. V shed 5 bases, J shed 1 base, and the junction held 7 bases outside the gene matches. Germline CDR1 and CDR2: SGHTA and FQGNSA. CDR3 nucleotide sequence: TGTGCCAGCAGCCCCATGCGGGGGAAGAACACCGGGGAGCTGTTTTTT. Translation gives CASSPMRGKNTGELFF.

The chain has TRBV6-5 and TRBJ1-4; D ambiguous. The length of the CDR3 is 14 residues. Trimming left V 6 bases short and J 3 bases short, with 11 bases between. From germline, CDR1 is MNHEY and CDR2 SVGAGI. In DNA form, the CDR3 reads TGTGCCAGCAGCTACACGGCAGCTAATGAAAAACTGTTTTTT. It is translated as CASSYTAANEKLFF.

This clone was observed a single time. The chain uses TRBV28 and TRBJ1-5; D is possibly TRBD1 (6 bases). This CDR3 has 15 residues. Germline loops: CDR1 MDHEN, CDR2 SYDVKM. Trimming cost V 2 bases and J 5 bases, with 13 bases left between them. The CDR3 sequence: CASSLQGLRDQPQHF. The CDR3 nucleotides read TGTGCCAGCAGTTTACAGGGGTTAAGGGATCAGCCCCAGCATTTT.

The V and J genes are TRBV27 and TRBJ2-3; 13 nucleotides match TRBD2. The CDR3 has 16 amino acids. Trimming cost V 5 bases and J 4 bases; bases outside gene matches: 6. Germline V gives CDR1 MNHEY, CDR2 SMNVEV (reference sequence). In DNA form, the CDR3 reads TGTGCCAGCAGTAAGACTAGCGGGAGGTTTGCAGATACGCAGTATTTT. This gives the protein CASSKTSGRFADTQYF.

This clone was counted a single time. The rearrangement links TRBV28 to TRBJ2-4; 7 bases line up with TRBD1. This CDR3 comprises 14 residues. V shed 2 bases and J 8 bases; nucleotides not matched to a gene: 6. In germline, CDR1 is MDHEN, CDR2 SYDVKM. CDR3 sequence reads: CASSLGDSPHIQYF. CDR3 nucleotides: TGTGCCAGCAGTTTAGGGGACAGTCCCCACATTCAGTACTTC.

V is TRBV28 and J is TRBJ1-1; 8 bases map to TRBD1. V lost 2 bases to trimming and J lost 5 bases; unmatched junction nucleotides: 4. CDR1 and CDR2 from the germline V gene are MDHEN and SYDVKM. The CDR3 extends over 14 amino acids. The DNA of the CDR3 is TGTGCCAGCAGTTTACCGACAGGGGTTACTGAAGCTTTCTTT. Amino acids: CASSLPTGVTEAFF.

The chain carries TRBV11-3 and TRBJ1-1; D gene unclear. Looked up from germline, CDR1 is SGHNT and CDR2 is YENEEA. The CDR3 is 13 residues long. Trimming stripped 5 bases from V and 7 bases from J, with 14 bases between. CDR3 nucleotide sequence: TGTGCCAGCAGCCCCACTCCCCGGGGTGAAGCTTTCTTT. Translation: CASSPTPRGEAFF.

This clone was observed a handful of times. A far larger clone is only one base removed, so a read error is likely. This chain joins TRBV7-7 and TRBJ1-1; D uncertain. CDR3 size: 13 residues. V lost 4 bases and J lost 0, with 6 bases in between. Germline loops: CDR1 SSHAT, CDR2 FNYEAQ (reference sequence). The CDR3 region has the DNA TGTGCCAGCAGCTCGGACGTGAACACTGAAGCTTTCTTT. Its translation is CASSSDVNTEAFF.

The chain employs TRBV4-3 and TRBJ2-7; D remains ambiguous. Germline-derived CDR1 and CDR2 are LGHNA and YSLEER. This CDR3 comprises 15 residues. V lost 0 bases, J lost 0 bases, and 9 bases lay in between. The CDR3 DNA reads TGCGCCAGCAGCCAAGAGGCGTCAGACTCCTACGAGCAGTACTTC. Translating it yields CASSQEASDSYEQYF.